Following are 8 T cell receptor beta chains from one sample sequenced in a study of long-term antiretroviral therapy in people with HIV. Survey-level immunoSEQ v3.0 assays were run. Clones were read by immunoSEQ multiplex PCR, and TCRdb kept only the in-frame ones, dropping some. This repertoire shows about 12,000 clones, around 77% found once; its top ten account for about 20%. The sample here was unsorted PBMCs, taken 0.5 years before starting antiretroviral therapy. The source of these receptors is a woman in her thirties or forties with HIV.

The gene calls are TRBV11-2 and TRBJ2-1, with TRBD2 matching 16 bases. The CDR3 runs to 19 residues. The ends lost 5 bases at V and 7 bases at J; junction bases unmatched: 14. Germline CDR1 and CDR2: SGHAT and FQNNGV. CDR3 nucleotide sequence: TGTGCCAGCAGCCAAAATTCGGGACTAGCGGGAGGGCCGGGGAATGAGCAGTTCTTC. Its translation: CASSQNSGLAGGPGNEQFF.

The V gene is TRBV10-2, the J gene TRBJ1-1, with 7 positions matching TRBD1. Per germline, CDR1 WSHSY and CDR2 SAAADI. This CDR3 is 14 amino acids long. V trimming: 7 bases; J trimming: 5 bases; junction bases outside the gene matches: 10. DNA of the CDR3: TGCGCCAGCACCACAGGGGAGTCGGGGACTGAAGCTTTCTTT. Amino acid sequence: CASTTGESGTEAFF.

This clone was seen just once. The CDR3 spells CASSLRGLQARGDQPQHF. The CDR3 nucleotides are TGTGCCAGCAGTTTACGGGGACTCCAAGCAAGGGGTGATCAGCCCCAGCATTTT. The chain joins TRBV28 to TRBJ1-5; maybe TRBD1 (5 bases). The CDR3 sequence is 18 residues long. V shed 2 bases and J shed 5 bases, with 22 bases lying between them. CDR1 is MDHEN, CDR2 SYDVKM, per germline.

The chain couples TRBV7-9 to TRBJ1-4; D is unresolved. The germline V and J ends were trimmed by 3 bases and 1 base, with 9 bases remaining between them. The CDR3 is 15 residues long. Germline V gene sequence: CDR1 SEHNR, CDR2 FQNEAQ (reference sequence). In DNA form, the CDR3 reads TGTGCCAGCAGCTTTAGTGGCAGAACTAATGAAAAACTGTTTTTT. It yields the protein CASSFSGRTNEKLFF.

The CDR3 DNA follows: TGTGCCACCAGCCTCGAGGCGGGGGGCTATCCTAGCTCCTACAATGAGCAGTTCTTC. Its translation: CATSLEAGGYPSSYNEQFF. This chain connects TRBV15 to TRBJ2-1, with TRBD2 matching 8 bases. CDR3 length: 19 residues. Germline V gene sequence: CDR1 LNHNV, CDR2 YYDKDF (reference sequence). The J segment lost 0 bases and the V segment lost 5 bases, leaving 15 bases of the junction unmatched.

The chain employs TRBV5-6 and TRBJ1-6; TRBD1 is a possible D gene (5 bases). CDR1 is SGHDT and CDR2 is YYEEEE in the germline V gene. The CDR3 covers 14 residues. V was pared by 1 base and J by 8 bases, with 10 bases between. The chain's CDR3 is CASSLWGKDSPLHF. The CDR3, as DNA: TGTGCCAGCAGCTTGTGGGGGAAGGATTCACCCCTCCACTTT.

The chain links TRBV5-1 to TRBJ2-4; tentatively, D is TRBD2 (5 bases). V was trimmed by 0 bases and J by 9 bases, leaving 16 bases between them. Per the germline V gene, CDR1 is SGHRS and CDR2 is YFSETQ. This CDR3 region has 15 residues. CDR3 protein: CASSLASGPGGIQYF. As DNA, the CDR3 is TGCGCCAGCAGCTTGGCCTCCGGGCCTGGAGGCATTCAGTACTTC.

This CDR3 reads CASSDLGFTGELFF. CDR3 nucleotides: TGTGCCAGCAGTGATTTGGGTTTCACCGGGGAGCTGTTTTTT. V gene TRBV6-4 combines with J gene TRBJ2-2, with no clear D. V lost 3 bases and J 4 bases, leaving 9 bases between the germline ends. Germline-derived CDR1 and CDR2 are MRHNA and SNTAGT. This CDR3 is built from 14 residues.